Listed here is a single T cell receptor (beta chain). Trimming took off 1 base at V and 0 bases at J, with 9 bases between the two ends. The CDR3 consists of 15 residues. The germline V gene has CDR1 SGHVS and CDR2 FQNEAQ. The sample is drawn from a study of OX40 agonist ivuxolimab in advanced cancers. Here immunoSEQ multiplex PCR was the method, and the copy in TCRdb shows in-frame clones only, minus some. The data show 80,000 to 95,000 clones, approximately 88% seen once. The sequence was collected from an adult with an advanced solid tumor such as melanoma, head and neck, liver or kidney cancer. The chain combines TRBV7-8 with TRBJ1-1, with D uncertain. The starting material was CD4+ or CD8+ T cells sorted from blood, obtained in a trial of the OX40 agonist ivuxolimab. Here the CDR3 DNA reads TGTGCCAGCAGCTTAGGAGGGTCCTTGAACACTGAAGCTTTCTTT. Its protein product is CASSLGGSLNTEAFF.